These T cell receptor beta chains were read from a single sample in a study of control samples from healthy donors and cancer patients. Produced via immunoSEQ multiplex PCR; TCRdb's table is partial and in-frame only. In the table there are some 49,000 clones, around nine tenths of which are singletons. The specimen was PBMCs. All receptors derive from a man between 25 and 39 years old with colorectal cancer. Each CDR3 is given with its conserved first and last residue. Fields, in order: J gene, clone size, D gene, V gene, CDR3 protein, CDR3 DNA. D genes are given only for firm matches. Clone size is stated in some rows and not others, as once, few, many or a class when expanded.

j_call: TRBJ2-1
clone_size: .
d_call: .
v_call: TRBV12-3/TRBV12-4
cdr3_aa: CASSLFDRDEQFF
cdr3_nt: TGTGCCAGCAGCCTGTTTGACCGGGATGAGCAGTTCTTC

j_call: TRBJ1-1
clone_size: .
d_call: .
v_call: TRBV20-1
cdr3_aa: CQTGWPEAFF
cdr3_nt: TGCCAGACAGGTTGGCCTGAAGCTTTCTTT

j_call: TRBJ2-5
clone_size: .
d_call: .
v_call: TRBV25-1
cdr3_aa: CASSAAGNQETQYF
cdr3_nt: TGTGCCAGCAGTGCGGCAGGGAACCAAGAGACCCAGTACTTC

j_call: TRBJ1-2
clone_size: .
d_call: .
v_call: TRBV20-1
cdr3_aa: CSASRGGYLYTF
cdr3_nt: TGCAGTGCTAGTAGAGGAGGCTATTTATACACCTTC

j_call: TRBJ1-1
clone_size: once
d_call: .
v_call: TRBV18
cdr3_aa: CASSPTVMNTEAFF
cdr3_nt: TGTGCCAGCTCACCGACAGTCATGAACACTGAAGCTTTCTTT

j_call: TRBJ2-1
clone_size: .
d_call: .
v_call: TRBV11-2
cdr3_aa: CASSLIGDSYNEQFF
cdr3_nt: TGTGCCAGCAGCTTAATAGGAGACTCCTACAATGAGCAGTTCTTC

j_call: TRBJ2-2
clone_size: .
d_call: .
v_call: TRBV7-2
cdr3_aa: CASEGGELFF
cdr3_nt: TGTGCCAGCGAAGGCGGGGAGCTGTTTTTT

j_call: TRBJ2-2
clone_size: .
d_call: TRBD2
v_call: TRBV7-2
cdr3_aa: CASSLNSGGPGFNGELFF
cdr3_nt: TGTGCCAGCAGCTTAAATAGCGGGGGGCCCGGGTTTAACGGGGAGCTGTTTTTT

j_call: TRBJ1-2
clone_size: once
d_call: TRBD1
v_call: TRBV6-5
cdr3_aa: CASRDRRFDGYTF
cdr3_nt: TGTGCCAGCAGGGACAGGCGGTTCGATGGCTACACCTTC

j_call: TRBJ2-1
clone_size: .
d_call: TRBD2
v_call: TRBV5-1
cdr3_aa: CASSLGLAGGRYNEQFF
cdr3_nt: TGCGCCAGCAGCCTGGGACTAGCGGGGGGTCGCTACAATGAGCAGTTCTTC

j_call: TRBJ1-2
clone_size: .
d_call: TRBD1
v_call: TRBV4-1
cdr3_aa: CASSQVGTGRGYTF
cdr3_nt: TGCGCCAGCAGCCAAGTGGGGACAGGTCGCGGCTACACCTTC

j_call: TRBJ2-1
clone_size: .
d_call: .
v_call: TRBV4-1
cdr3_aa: CASSQLDMGFSYNEQFF
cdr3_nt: TGCGCCAGCAGCCAATTAGACATGGGGTTTTCCTACAATGAGCAGTTCTTC

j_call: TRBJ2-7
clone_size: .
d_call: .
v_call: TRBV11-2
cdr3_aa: CASSLVLYEQYF
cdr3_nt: TGTGCCAGCAGCTTAGTTTTATACGAGCAGTACTTC

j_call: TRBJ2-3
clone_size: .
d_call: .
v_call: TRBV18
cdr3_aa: CASSPRYCPDTQYF
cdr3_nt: TGTGCCAGCTCACCGCGCTACTGCCCAGATACGCAGTATTTT

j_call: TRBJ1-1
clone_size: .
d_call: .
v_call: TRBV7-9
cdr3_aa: CAGGVGMNTEAFF
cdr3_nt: TGTGCCGGGGGGGTAGGCATGAACACTGAAGCTTTCTTT

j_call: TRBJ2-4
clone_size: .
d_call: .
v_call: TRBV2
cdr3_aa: CASSQIGYRTAKNIQYF
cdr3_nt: TGTGCCAGCAGTCAAATTGGGTACCGGACAGCCAAAAACATTCAGTACTTC

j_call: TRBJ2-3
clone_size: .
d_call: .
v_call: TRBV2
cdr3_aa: CASLTGNIDTQYF
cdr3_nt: TGTGCCAGCCTGACAGGAAACATAGATACGCAGTATTTT

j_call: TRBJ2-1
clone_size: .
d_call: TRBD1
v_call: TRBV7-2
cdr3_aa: CASSNARGRMYNEQFF
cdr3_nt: TGTGCCAGCAGCAATGCGAGGGGGCGTATGTACAATGAGCAGTTCTTC

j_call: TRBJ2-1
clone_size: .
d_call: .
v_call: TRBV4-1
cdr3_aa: CASSQEPPRAQFF
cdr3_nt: TGCGCCAGCAGCCAAGAACCGCCAAGGGCGCAGTTCTTC

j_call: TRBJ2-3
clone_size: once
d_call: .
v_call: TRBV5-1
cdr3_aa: CASSLEQTQYF
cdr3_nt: TGCGCCAGCAGCTTGGAACAGACGCAGTATTTT

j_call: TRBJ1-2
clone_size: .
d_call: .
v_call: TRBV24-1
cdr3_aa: CATSGPNYGYTF
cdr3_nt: TGTGCCACCTCGGGACCTAACTATGGCTACACCTTC

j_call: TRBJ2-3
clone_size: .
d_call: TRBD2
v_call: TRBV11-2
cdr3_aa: CASSLVLAGTDTQYF
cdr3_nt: TGTGCCAGCAGCTTAGTTCTAGCGGGGACAGATACGCAGTATTTT

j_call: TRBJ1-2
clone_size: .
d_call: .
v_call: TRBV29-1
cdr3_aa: CSVRQEDDYGYTF
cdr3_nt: TGCAGCGTTCGACAGGAAGACGACTATGGCTACACCTTC

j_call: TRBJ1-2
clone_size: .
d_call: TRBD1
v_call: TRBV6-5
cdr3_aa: CASSYKDRVGYTF
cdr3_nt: TGTGCCAGCAGTTACAAGGACAGGGTGGGCTACACCTTC

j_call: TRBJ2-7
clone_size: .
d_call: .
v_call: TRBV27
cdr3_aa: CASSLSKGGPSYEQYF
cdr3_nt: TGTGCCAGCAGTTTATCGAAGGGGGGCCCCTCCTACGAGCAGTACTTC